Presented here are 11 T cell receptor beta chains from one specimen sequenced in a study of neoadjuvant nivolumab and ipilimumab in lung cancer. Using immunoSEQ multiplex PCR, the repertoire was profiled, and TCRdb retains in-frame clones only, with some absent. The sample yields 9,500 to 10,000 clones, around 82% seen once. The specimen comprised peripheral blood, sampled before neoadjuvant nivolumab, alone or with ipilimumab. The origin of the receptors is an adult with non-small cell lung cancer.

This chain connects TRBV9 to TRBJ1-3, with D possibly being TRBD1 (5 bases). Germline V gene lookup returns CDR1 SGDLS and CDR2 YYNGEE. The CDR3 extends over 15 amino acids. Trimming removed 3 bases from V and 0 bases from J, with 10 bases in between. The CDR3 bases are TGTGCCAGCAGCGCGGGACTCGGCTCTGGAAACACCATATATTTT. Amino acids: CASSAGLGSGNTIYF.

The V call is TRBV6-1, the J call TRBJ2-5; no firm D call. Germline V gene sequence: CDR1 MNHNS, CDR2 SASEGT. The ends were cut back, 8 bases at V and 4 bases at J, with 8 bases in the middle. The CDR3 is 11 amino acids. The CDR3, as DNA: TGTGCCAGCGGCACCTCAGAGACCCAGTACTTC. Amino acid sequence: CASGTSETQYF.

The CDR3 is CASSLTAGRPQETQYF. The CDR3 DNA sequence: TGTGCCAGCAGTTTAACGGCAGGGCGACCGCAAGAGACCCAGTACTTC. The rearrangement links TRBV28 to TRBJ2-5, with D possibly matching TRBD1 (5 bases). Germline V gives CDR1 MDHEN, CDR2 SYDVKM. V lost 2 bases and J 2 bases, leaving 15 bases between the germline ends. The CDR3 is 16 residues long. Full variable domain (outside the CDR3, taken from reference TRBV28 and TRBJ2-5): DVKVTQSSRYLVKRTGEKVFLECVQDMDHENMFWYRQDPGLGLRLIYFSYDVKMKEKGDIPEGYSVSREKKERFSLILESASTNQTSMYLCASSLTAGRPQETQYFGPGTRLLVL.

The J gene is TRBJ2-7, the V gene TRBV6-5; a weak D match, TRBD2 (6 bases). Germline assignment: CDR1 MNHEY and CDR2 SVGAGI. With 0 bases removed from V and 4 bases from J, the gap between germline ends came to 16 bases. CDR3 length: 16 amino acids. CDR3 protein: CASSYSGGGSWYEQYF. Written as DNA, the CDR3 is TGTGCCAGCAGTTACTCGGGTGGAGGGAGTTGGTACGAGCAGTACTTC.

The gene calls are TRBV1 and TRBJ2-7; the DNA was not used to check the table's D call, TRBD2. TRBV1 is reported as a pseudogene. This CDR3 has 16 amino acids. The CDR3 DNA is TGCACCAGCAGCCAAGAGACAGCTAGCGGGACCTACGAGCAGTACTTC. Its protein is CTSSQETASGTYEQYF.

This chain uses TRBV2 with TRBJ1-1; 10 nucleotides align to TRBD1. J gave up 3 bases and V 5 bases, and 3 bases lay outside the gene matches. This CDR3 region has 14 residues. The germline V gene encodes CDR1 SNHLY and CDR2 FYNNEI. DNA for the CDR3: TGTGCCAGCAGTCTGGACAGGGGGGACACTGAAGCTTTCTTT. Encoded protein: CASSLDRGDTEAFF.

The chain couples TRBV5-4 to TRBJ2-3, with 9 nucleotides matching TRBD2. The CDR3 totals 14 residues. J gave up 6 bases and V 1 base, and 3 bases lay outside the gene matches. Germline V gene data show CDR1 as SGHNT and CDR2 as YYREEE (reference sequence). The CDR3 nucleotides are TGTGCCAGCAGCTTGAGCGGGAGGAAGGATACGCAGTATTTT. Translated, it gives CASSLSGRKDTQYF.

The chain couples TRBV5-4 to TRBJ1-3; tentative D call: TRBD1 (5 bases). Germline V CDR1 and CDR2: SGHNT, YYREEE (reference sequence). V lost 4 bases, J lost 7 bases, and 15 bases lay in between. The length of the CDR3 is 14 residues. DNA of the CDR3: TGTGCCAGCAGCCTAACAGTCGCAGGGAACACCATATATTTT. As protein: CASSLTVAGNTIYF.

V usage is TRBV19 and J usage is TRBJ2-7; D is ambiguous. Germline V gene sequence: CDR1 LNHDA, CDR2 SQIVND (reference sequence). Trimming shortened V by 7 bases and J by 5 bases, and 15 bases separated the two germline ends. The CDR3 loop spans 13 amino acids. The CDR3 nucleotides are TGTGCCAGTAAAGGTGGCCGGGCCAACGAGCAGTACTTC. As protein: CASKGGRANEQYF.

The chain employs TRBV5-1 and TRBJ2-5; D is undetermined. V was clipped by 1 base and J by 1 base, with 5 bases between them. This CDR3 is built from 13 residues. Germline V gives CDR1 SGHRS, CDR2 YFSETQ. The CDR3 sequence is CASSLNSQETQYF. The CDR3 coding sequence is TGCGCCAGCAGCTTGAACAGCCAAGAGACCCAGTACTTC.

On this clone itself: One junction end disagrees with the germline gene, perhaps due to a read error. This chain uses TRBV6-1 with TRBJ1-1; no clear D gene. This CDR3 spans 11 amino acids. Germline CDR1 MNHNS, CDR2 SASEGT. The CDR3 sequence: CASIEGTEAFF. The CDR3 DNA reads TGTGCCAGCATTGAAGGGACTGAAGCTTTCTTT.